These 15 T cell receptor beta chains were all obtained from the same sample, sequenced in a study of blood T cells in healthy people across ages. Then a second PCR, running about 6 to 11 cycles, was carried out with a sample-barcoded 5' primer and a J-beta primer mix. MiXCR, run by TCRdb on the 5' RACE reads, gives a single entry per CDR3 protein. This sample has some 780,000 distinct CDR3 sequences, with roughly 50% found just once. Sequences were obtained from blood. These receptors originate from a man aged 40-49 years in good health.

The CDR3 region is CASSLIPAGTTSTDTQYF. The CDR3 DNA follows: TGTGCCAGCAGCTTAATACCTGCCGGGACCACTAGCACAGATACGCAGTATTTT. This chain uses TRBV7-3 with TRBJ2-3, with D perhaps assigned TRBD1 or TRBD2 (5 bases each). In germline, CDR1 is SGHTA, CDR2 FQGTGA. Trimming cost V 1 base and J 0 bases, with 17 bases left between them. This CDR3 region has 18 residues.

Here the CDR3 DNA reads TGCGCCAGCAGCTTGGCCGGAAGCGGGGGGCGAAACACAGATACGCAGTATTTT. Its protein is CASSLAGSGGRNTDTQYF. The chain carries TRBV5-1 and TRBJ2-3; 9 nucleotides align to TRBD2. Germline CDR1 reads SGHRS; CDR2 reads YFSETQ. With 0 bases clipped from V and 2 bases from J, the junction kept 10 bases outside the gene matches. This CDR3 is 18 amino acids long.

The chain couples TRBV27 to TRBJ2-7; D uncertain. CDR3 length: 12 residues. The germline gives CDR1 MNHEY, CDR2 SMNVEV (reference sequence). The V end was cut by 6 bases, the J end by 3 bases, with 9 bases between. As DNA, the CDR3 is TGTGCCAGCAGCGGTCCCCTCTACGAGCAGTACTTC. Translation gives CASSGPLYEQYF.

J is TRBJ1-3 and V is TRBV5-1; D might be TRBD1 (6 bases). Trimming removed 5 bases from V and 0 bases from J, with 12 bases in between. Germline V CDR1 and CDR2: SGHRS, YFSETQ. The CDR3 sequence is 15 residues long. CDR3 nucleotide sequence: TGCGCCAGCAGAGACGGACAGAACTCTGGAAACACCATATATTTT. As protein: CASRDGQNSGNTIYF. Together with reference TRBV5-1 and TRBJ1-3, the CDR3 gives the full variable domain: KAGVTQTPRYLIKTRGQQVTLSCSPISGHRSVSWYQQTPGQGLQFLFEYFSETQRNKGNFPGRFSGRQFSNSRSEMNVSTLELGDSALYLCASRDGQNSGNTIYFGEGSWLTVV.

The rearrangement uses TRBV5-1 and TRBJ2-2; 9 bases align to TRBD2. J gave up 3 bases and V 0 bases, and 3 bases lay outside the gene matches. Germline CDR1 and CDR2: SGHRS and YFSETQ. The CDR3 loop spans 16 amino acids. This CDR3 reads CASSLALAGDTGELFF. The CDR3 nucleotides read TGCGCCAGCAGCTTGGCCTTAGCGGGGGACACCGGGGAGCTGTTTTTT. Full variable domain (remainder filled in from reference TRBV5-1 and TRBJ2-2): KAGVTQTPRYLIKTRGQQVTLSCSPISGHRSVSWYQQTPGQGLQFLFEYFSETQRNKGNFPGRFSGRQFSNSRSEMNVSTLELGDSALYLCASSLALAGDTGELFFGEGSRLTVL.

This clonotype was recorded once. CDR3 in amino acids: CSAREPLGTGGSGANVLTF. DNA of the CDR3: TGCAGTGCTAGAGAACCCCTTGGGACAGGGGGCTCTGGGGCCAACGTCCTGACTTTC. The chain combines TRBV20-1 with TRBJ2-6; 11 bases map to TRBD1. Germline-derived CDR1 and CDR2 are DFQATT and SNEGSKA (reference sequence). V lost 0 bases and J lost 0; bases outside the gene matches: 7. This CDR3 contains 19 residues.

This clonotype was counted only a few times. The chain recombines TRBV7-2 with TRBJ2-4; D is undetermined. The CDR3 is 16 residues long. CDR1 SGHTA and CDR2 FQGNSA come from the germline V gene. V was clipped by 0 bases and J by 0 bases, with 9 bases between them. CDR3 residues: CASSLAGGLAKNIQYF. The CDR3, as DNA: TGTGCCAGCAGCTTAGCCGGCGGATTAGCCAAAAACATTCAGTACTTC.

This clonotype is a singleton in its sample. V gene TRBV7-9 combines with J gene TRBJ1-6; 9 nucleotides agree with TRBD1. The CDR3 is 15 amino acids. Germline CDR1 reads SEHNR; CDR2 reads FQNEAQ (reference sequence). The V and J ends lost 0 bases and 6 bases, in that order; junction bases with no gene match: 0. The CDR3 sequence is CASSLAGQGNSPLHF. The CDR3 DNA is TGTGCCAGCAGCTTAGCGGGACAGGGTAATTCACCCCTCCACTTT.

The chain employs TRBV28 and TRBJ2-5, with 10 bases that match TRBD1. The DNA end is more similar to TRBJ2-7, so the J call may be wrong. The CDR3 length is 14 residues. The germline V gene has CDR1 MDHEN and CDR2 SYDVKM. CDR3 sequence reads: CASTRQGAVNEQYF. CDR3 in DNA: TGTGCCAGCACCCGACAGGGGGCGGTCAACGAGCAGTACTTC.

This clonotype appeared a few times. The CDR3 protein is CASSKMGAGGEFF. In DNA form, the CDR3 reads TGTGCCAGCAGCAAAATGGGGGCAGGGGGGGAGTTCTTC. This chain uses TRBV9 with TRBJ2-1; either TRBD1 or TRBD2 may fit D (7 bases each). There are 13 residues in the CDR3. Trimming stripped 4 bases from V and 14 bases from J, with 19 bases between. CDR1 is SGDLS, CDR2 YYNGEE, per germline.

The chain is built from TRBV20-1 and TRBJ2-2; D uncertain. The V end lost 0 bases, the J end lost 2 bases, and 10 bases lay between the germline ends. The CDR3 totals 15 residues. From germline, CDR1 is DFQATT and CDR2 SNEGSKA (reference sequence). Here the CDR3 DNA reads TGCAGTGCTAGAGATTCAGGAACCAACACCGGGGAGCTGTTTTTT. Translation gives CSARDSGTNTGELFF.

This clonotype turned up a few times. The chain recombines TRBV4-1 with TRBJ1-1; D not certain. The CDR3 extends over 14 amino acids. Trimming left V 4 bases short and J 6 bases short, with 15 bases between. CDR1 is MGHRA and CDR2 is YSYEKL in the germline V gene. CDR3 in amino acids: CASSPPQSAAEAFF. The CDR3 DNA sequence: TGCGCCAGCAGCCCCCCGCAATCGGCAGCTGAAGCTTTCTTT.

CDR3 bases: TGCGCCAGCAGCCGAGATCAGGGGGCGAGTCGTGAGCAGTTCTTC. It yields the protein CASSRDQGASREQFF. V usage is TRBV4-3 and J usage is TRBJ2-1; TRBD1 agrees at 8 bases. From germline, CDR1 is LGHNA and CDR2 YSLEER. V gave up 4 bases and J gave up 9 bases; unmatched junction bases: 11. The length of the CDR3 is 15 residues.

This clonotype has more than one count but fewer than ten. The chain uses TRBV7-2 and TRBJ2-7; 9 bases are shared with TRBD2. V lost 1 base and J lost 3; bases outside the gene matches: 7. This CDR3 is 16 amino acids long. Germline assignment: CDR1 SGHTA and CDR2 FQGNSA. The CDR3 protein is CASSLGSSGIFYEQYF. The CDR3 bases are TGTGCCAGCAGCTTAGGGTCTAGCGGGATCTTCTACGAGCAGTACTTC.

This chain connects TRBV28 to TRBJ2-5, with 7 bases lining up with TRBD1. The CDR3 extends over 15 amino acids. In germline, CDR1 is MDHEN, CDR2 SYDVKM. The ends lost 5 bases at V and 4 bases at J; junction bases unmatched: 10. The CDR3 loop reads CASSSPPGGVETQYF. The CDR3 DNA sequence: TGTGCCAGCAGTAGCCCTCCAGGGGGTGTAGAGACCCAGTACTTC.